The present TCR beta chain was sequenced within a study of cytomegalovirus exposure and HLA in healthy donors. Study-level points and caveats: What a later analysis reportedly showed was that an Asian-associated ancestry cluster had fewer N-insertions than the approximately 700-donor mean. After further analysis at a later stage, 15,000 to 20,000 TCR beta sequences were associated with HLA alleles at 0.05 false discovery rate.

Primers for the PCR totalled 60 Vbeta and 13 Jbeta. The table came from immunoSEQ multiplex PCR; TCRdb's copy has only in-frame clones and leaves some out. The sample holds 130,000 or so clones; roughly 70% are singletons and the top ten take 6.6%. The CDR3 consists of 13 residues. The germline CDR1 and CDR2 sequences are KGHSH and LQKENI. Trimming removed 6 bases at V and 4 bases at J, with 9 bases between. This clone was counted a few times. Its antigen is currently unknown. J is TRBJ2-2 and V is TRBV18; D is possibly TRBD1 (5 bases). Material: PBMCs. The TCR originated in a man aged 35-49 years in good health and CMV-seropositive. In nucleotides, the CDR3 is TGTGCCAGCTCGGACACGACCACCGGGGAGCTGTTTTTT. It codes for CASSDTTTGELFF.